The rows below give T cell receptor beta chains drawn from one sample of a study of cytomegalovirus exposure and HLA in healthy donors. Profiling relied on immunoSEQ multiplex PCR, and the TCRdb table lists in-frame clones only, not all of them. In all, the sample yields around 26,000 clones. Input material: PBMCs. The receptor set was obtained from a male donor in good health and CMV-seropositive. Each CDR3 is given with its conserved first and last residue. Fields, in order: J gene, D gene, V gene, CDR3 length, CDR3 DNA, CDR3 protein. D genes are given only for firm matches.

TRBJ2-7	TRBD1	TRBV2	14	TGTGCCAGCAGTGAGGTAACAGGGGAATCCGAGCAGTACTTC	CASSEVTGESEQYF
TRBJ2-1	TRBD2	TRBV5-1	15	TGCGCCAGCAGCTTGTCGGCTAGCGGTGACAATGAGCAGTTCTTC	CASSLSASGDNEQFF
TRBJ1-2	TRBD1	TRBV29-1	14	TGCAGCGTTGAAGATATGGACAGGGTCTATGGCTACACCTTC	CSVEDMDRVYGYTF
TRBJ2-7	.	TRBV7-8	14	TGTGCCAGCAGCTTCGAGGGTACCTGGGCGGGGCAGTACTTC	CASSFEGTWAGQYF
TRBJ2-2	TRBD2	TRBV29-1	14	TGCAGCGTTGGCTCTAGCGGGGAACCCGGGGAGCTGTTTTTT	CSVGSSGEPGELFF
TRBJ2-7	TRBD1	TRBV6-1	13	TGTGCCAGCAAGCGGACAGGGGACCACGAGCAGTACTTC	CASKRTGDHEQYF
TRBJ2-3	.	TRBV30	12	TGTGCCTGGAGTCCAGTTGAGGTAACGCAGTATTTT	CAWSPVEVTQYF
TRBJ1-5	TRBD1	TRBV5-1	15	TGCGCCAGCAGCTTGCAGGGGGCCTTCAATCAGCCCCAGCATTTT	CASSLQGAFNQPQHF
TRBJ2-2	TRBD2	TRBV6-6	14	TGTGCCAGCAGAGCGGGAAAGAACACCGGGGAGCTGTTTTTT	CASRAGKNTGELFF
TRBJ1-6	TRBD1	TRBV7-2	15	TGTGCCAGCAGCTTAAGGGGACAGGGCAATTCACCCCTCCACTTT	CASSLRGQGNSPLHF
TRBJ2-1	.	TRBV15	15	TGTGCCACCAGCAGAGAAGCAGAGGCTAGCTTTGAGCAGTTCTTC	CATSREAEASFEQFF
TRBJ1-5	.	TRBV5-1	14	TGCGCCAGCAGCTTGGATCTCGGCGGCCGGCCCCAGCATTTT	CASSLDLGGRPQHF